Listed here are 2 T cell receptor beta chains from one sample, sequenced in a study of blood T cell repertoires in COVID-19. Only in-frame clones appear in the TCRdb table, and some are missing; sequencing was by immunoSEQ multiplex PCR. Among 150,000 to 200,000 clones listed, approximately 74% were seen once. Sequencing input: peripheral blood. These TCRs come from a woman at least 80 years old with acute or convalescent COVID-19.

The chain couples TRBV7-8 to TRBJ2-1; weak D call: TRBD2 (6 bases). Trimming removed 5 bases at V and 0 bases at J, with 11 bases between. CDR3 length: 15 amino acids. CDR1 SGHVS and CDR2 FQNEAQ come from the germline V gene. The CDR3 DNA reads TGTGCCAGCAGCCCTTTAGCGGTCTCCTACAATGAGCAGTTCTTC. Amino acid sequence: CASSPLAVSYNEQFF.

The CDR3 loop is CASSMLFPQLAGGSDTQYF. The DNA of the CDR3 is TGCGCCAGCAGCATGCTATTCCCCCAGTTAGCGGGAGGGTCAGATACGCAGTATTTT. V gene TRBV5-1 combines with J gene TRBJ2-3; 11 nucleotides line up with TRBD2. V lost 4 bases and J lost 4; bases outside the gene matches: 17. The CDR3 length is 19 residues. The germline V gene has CDR1 SGHRS and CDR2 YFSETQ.